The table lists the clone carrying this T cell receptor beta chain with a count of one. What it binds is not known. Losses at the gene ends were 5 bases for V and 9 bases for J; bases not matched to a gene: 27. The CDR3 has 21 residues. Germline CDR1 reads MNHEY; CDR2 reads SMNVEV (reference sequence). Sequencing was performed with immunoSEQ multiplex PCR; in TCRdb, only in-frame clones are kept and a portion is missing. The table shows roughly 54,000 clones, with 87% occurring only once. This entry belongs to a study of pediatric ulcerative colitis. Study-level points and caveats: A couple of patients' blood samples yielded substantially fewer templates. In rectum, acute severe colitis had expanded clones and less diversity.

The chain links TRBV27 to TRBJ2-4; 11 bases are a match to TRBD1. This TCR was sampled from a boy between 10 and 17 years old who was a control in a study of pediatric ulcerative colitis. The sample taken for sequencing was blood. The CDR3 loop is CASSPVSPNTGQGALVSIQYF. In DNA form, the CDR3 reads TGTGCCAGCAGTCCCGTTTCTCCCAACACCGGACAGGGGGCGCTTGTAAGCATTCAGTACTTC.